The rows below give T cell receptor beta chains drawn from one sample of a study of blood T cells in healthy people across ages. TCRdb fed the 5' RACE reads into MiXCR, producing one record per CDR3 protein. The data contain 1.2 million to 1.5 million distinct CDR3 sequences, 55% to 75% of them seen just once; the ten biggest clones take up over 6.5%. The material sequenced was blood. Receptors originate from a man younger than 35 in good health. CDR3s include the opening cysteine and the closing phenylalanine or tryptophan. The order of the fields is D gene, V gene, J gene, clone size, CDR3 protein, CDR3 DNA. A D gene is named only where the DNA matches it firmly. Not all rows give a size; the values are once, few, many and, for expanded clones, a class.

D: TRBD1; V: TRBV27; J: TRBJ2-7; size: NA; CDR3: CASSSTGASYEQYF; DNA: TGTGCCAGCAGTTCAACAGGGGCCTCCTACGAGCAGTACTTC
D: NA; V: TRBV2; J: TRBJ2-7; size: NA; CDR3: CASKKGGDYILLEQYF; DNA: TGTGCCAGCAAAAAGGGGGGGGACTACATCCTTCTCGAGCAGTACTTC
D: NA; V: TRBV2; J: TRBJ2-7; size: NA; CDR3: CDSRPDPTYEQYF; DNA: TGTGACAGCAGGCCAGACCCTACCTACGAGCAGTACTTC
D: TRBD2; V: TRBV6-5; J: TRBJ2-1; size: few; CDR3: CASTRLAANEQFF; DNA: TGTGCCAGCACCAGACTAGCCGCCAATGAGCAGTTCTTC
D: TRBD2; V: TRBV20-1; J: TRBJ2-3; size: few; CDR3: CSARDLLAGGLGDTQYF; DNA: TGCAGTGCTAGAGACTTGCTAGCGGGGGGGCTAGGAGATACGCAGTATTTT
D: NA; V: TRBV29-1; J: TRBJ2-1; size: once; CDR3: CSSIPADSYNEQFF; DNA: TGCAGCTCTATCCCAGCGGACTCCTACAATGAGCAGTTCTTC
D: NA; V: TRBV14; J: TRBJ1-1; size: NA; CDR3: CASSHSLRPNTEAFF; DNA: TGTGCCAGCAGCCACTCCTTACGACCGAACACTGAAGCTTTCTTT
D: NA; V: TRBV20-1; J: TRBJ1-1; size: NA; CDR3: CSAPGPRGTGAFF; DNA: TGCAGTGCCCCGGGACCAAGAGGGACTGGAGCTTTCTTT
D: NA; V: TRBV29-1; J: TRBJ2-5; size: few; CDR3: CSFRDSSSGETQYF; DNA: TGCAGCTTCCGGGACTCATCCTCGGGAGAGACCCAGTACTTC
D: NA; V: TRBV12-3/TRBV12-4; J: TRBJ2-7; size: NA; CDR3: CASSNTRYEQYF; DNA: TGTGCCAGCAGCAATACTAGATACGAGCAGTACTTC
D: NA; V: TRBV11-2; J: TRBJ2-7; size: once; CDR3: CASSPGLLTYEQYF; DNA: TGTGCCAGCAGCCCCGGACTCCTAACCTACGAGCAGTACTTC
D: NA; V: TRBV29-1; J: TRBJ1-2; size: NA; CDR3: CSVPTNGYGYTF; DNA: TGCAGCGTCCCCACGAACGGATATGGCTACACCTTC
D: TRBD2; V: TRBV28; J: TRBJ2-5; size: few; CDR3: CASSFLAGEVETQYF; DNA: TGTGCCAGCAGCTTCTTAGCGGGAGAGGTCGAGACCCAGTACTTC
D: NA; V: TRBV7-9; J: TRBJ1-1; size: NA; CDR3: CASSSTKGRVTEAFF; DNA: TGTGCCAGCAGCAGCACAAAAGGGAGGGTCACTGAAGCTTTCTTT
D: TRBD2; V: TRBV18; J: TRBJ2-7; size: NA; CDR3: CASSLRTGLAGLSYEQYF; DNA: TGTGCCAGCTCACTAAGGACGGGACTAGCGGGGCTCTCCTACGAGCAGTACTTC